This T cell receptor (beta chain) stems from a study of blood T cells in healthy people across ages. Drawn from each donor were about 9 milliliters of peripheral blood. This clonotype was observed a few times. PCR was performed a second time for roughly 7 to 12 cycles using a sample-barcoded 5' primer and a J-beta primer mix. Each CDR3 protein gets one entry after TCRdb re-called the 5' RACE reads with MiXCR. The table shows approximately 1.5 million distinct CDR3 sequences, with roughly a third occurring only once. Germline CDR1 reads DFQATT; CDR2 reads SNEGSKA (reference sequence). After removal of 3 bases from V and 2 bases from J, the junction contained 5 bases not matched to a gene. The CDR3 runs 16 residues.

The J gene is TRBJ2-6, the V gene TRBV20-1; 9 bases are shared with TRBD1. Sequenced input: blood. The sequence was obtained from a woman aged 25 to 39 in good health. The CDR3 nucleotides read TGCAGTGCTAGTGACAGGGGGAACACTGGGGCCAACGTCCTGACTTTC. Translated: CSASDRGNTGANVLTF.